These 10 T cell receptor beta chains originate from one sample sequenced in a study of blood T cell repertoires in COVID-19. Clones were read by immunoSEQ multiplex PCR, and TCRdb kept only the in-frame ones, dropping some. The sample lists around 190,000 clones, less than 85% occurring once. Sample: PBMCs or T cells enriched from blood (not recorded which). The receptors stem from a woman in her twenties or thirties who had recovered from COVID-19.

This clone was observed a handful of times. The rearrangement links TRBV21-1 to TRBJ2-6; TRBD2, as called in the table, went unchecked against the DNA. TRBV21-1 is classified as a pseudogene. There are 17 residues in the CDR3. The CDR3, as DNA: TGTGCCAGCAGCGGACGGGACTGGAGCTCTGGGGCCAACGTCCTGACTTTC. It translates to CASSGRDWSSGANVLTF.

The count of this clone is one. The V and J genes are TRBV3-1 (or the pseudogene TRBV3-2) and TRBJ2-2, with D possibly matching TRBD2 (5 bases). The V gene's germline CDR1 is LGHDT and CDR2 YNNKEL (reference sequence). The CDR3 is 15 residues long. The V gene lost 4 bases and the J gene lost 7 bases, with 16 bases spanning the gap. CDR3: CASSLGSPGDGELFF. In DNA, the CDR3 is TGTGCCAGCAGCCTCGGGTCCCCCGGGGACGGGGAGCTGTTTTTT.

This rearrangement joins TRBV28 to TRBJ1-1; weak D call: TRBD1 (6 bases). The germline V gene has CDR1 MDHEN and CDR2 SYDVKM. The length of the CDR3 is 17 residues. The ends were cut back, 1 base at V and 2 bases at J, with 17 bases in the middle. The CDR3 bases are TGTGCCAGCAGTTTATCTTCGAGCGGGGGGCGCAACACTGAAGCTTTCTTT. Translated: CASSLSSSGGRNTEAFF.

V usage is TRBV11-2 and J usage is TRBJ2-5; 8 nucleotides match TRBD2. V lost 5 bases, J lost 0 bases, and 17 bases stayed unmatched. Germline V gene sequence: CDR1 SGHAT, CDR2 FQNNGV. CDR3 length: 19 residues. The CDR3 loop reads CASSPGWVAGYGDQETQYF. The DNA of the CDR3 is TGTGCCAGCAGCCCCGGGTGGGTAGCGGGATATGGGGACCAAGAGACCCAGTACTTC.

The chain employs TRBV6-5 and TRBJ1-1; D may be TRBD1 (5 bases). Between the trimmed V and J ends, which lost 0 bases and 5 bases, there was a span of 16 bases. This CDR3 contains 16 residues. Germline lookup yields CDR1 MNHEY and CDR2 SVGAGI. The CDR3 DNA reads TGTGCCAGCAGTTACTCGTTGGGGCTCCGTGGAACTGAAGCTTTCTTT. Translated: CASSYSLGLRGTEAFF.

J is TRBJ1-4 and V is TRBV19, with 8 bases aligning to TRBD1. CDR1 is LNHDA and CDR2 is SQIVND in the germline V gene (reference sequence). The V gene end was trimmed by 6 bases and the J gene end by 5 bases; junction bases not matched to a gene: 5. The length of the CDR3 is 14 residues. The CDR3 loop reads CASSRTGNNEKLFF. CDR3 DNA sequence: TGTGCCAGTAGCCGGACAGGGAACAATGAAAAACTGTTTTTT. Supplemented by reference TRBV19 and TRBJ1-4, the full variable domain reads DGGITQSPKYLFRKEGQNVTLSCEQNLNHDAMYWYRQDPGQGLRLIYYSQIVNDFQKGDIAEGYSVSREKKESFPLTVTSAQKNPTAFYLCASSRTGNNEKLFFGSGTQLSVL.

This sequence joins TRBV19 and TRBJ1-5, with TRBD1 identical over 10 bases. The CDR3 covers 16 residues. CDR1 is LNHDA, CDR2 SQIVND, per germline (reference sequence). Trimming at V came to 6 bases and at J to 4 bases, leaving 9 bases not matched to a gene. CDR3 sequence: CASRTGTGVSNQPQHF. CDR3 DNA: TGTGCCAGTAGAACCGGGACAGGGGTTTCAAATCAGCCCCAGCATTTT.

The CDR3 loop reads CASSPQYNEQFF. CDR3 DNA: TGTGCCAGTAGTCCCCAGTACAATGAGCAGTTCTTC. J is TRBJ2-1 and V is TRBV19; D is unresolved. V was shortened by 5 bases and J by 4 bases, with 6 bases between the two germline ends. Looked up from germline, CDR1 is LNHDA and CDR2 is SQIVND (reference sequence). The CDR3 is made up of 12 amino acids.

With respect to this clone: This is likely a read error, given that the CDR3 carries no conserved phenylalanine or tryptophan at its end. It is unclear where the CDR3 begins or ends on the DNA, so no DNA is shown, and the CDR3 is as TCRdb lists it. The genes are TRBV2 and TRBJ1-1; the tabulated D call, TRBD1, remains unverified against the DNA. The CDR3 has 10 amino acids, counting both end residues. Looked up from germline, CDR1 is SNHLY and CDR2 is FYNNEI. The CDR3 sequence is CASRGGKTDL.

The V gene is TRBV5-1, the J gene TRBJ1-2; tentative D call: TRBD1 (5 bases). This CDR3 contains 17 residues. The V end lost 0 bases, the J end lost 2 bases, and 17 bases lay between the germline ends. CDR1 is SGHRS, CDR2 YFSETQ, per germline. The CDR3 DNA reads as TGCGCCAGCAGCTTGGGTGGGTACAGGAACGAGAACTATGGCTACACCTTC. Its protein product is CASSLGGYRNENYGYTF.